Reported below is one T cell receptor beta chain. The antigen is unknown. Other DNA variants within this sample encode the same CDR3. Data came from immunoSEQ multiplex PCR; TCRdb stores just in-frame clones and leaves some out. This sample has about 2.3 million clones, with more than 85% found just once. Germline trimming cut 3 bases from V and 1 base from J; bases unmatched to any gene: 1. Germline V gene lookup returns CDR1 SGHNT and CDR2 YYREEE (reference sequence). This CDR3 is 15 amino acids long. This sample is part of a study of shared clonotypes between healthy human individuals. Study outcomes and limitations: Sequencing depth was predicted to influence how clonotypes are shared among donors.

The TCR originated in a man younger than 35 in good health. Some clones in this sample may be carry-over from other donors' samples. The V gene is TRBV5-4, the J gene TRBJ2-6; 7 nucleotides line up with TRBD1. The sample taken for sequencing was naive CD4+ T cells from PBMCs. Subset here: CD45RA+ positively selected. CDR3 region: CASSSTGSGANVLTF. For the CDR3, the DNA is TGTGCCAGCAGCTCGACAGGGTCTGGGGCCAACGTCCTGACTTTC.